Following are 8 T cell receptor beta chains from one sample sequenced in a study of cytomegalovirus exposure and HLA in healthy donors. It was with 60 Vbeta and 13 Jbeta primers that the PCR ran. The repertoire was sequenced with immunoSEQ multiplex PCR; TCRdb's copy has only in-frame clones and lacks some. The repertoire consists of about 130,000 clones, with approximately 83% occurring once and the leading ten covering over 0.95%. The sequencing sample was made of PBMCs. The receptors were sampled from a girl aged 2 to 9 in good health and CMV-seronegative.

The V call is TRBV7-8, the J call TRBJ2-7; 9 bases are a match to TRBD2. V was clipped by 9 bases and J by 7 bases; unmatched bases: 37. The germline CDR1 and CDR2 sequences are SGHVS and FQNEAQ. This CDR3 has 22 residues. The CDR3 spells CASWREGRRYNYDSGDKLEQYF. As DNA, the CDR3 is TGTGCCAGTTGGCGGGAGGGCCGTCGTTATAACTACGACAGTGGGGATAAACTGGAGCAGTACTTC.

This clone appeared once. CDR3 sequence (DNA): TGTGCCAGCAGTGAAAAGGGGTGGGGGGGATACACTGAAGCTTTCTTT. It yields the protein CASSEKGWGGYTEAFF. This sequence joins TRBV6-1 and TRBJ1-1; a possible D gene is TRBD1 (5 bases). From germline, CDR1 is MNHNS and CDR2 SASEGT. Trimming removed 2 bases at V and 3 bases at J, with 16 bases between. This CDR3 region has 16 residues.

J is TRBJ2-3 and V is TRBV5-1; 8 nucleotides align to TRBD2. The CDR3 is 17 residues long. Trimming at V came to 8 bases and at J to 3 bases, leaving 17 bases not matched to a gene. Per germline, CDR1 SGHRS and CDR2 YFSETQ. The CDR3 region is CARREAGLVHVTDTQYF. The CDR3 DNA is TGCGCCAGAAGGGAGGCGGGACTAGTTCATGTTACAGATACGCAGTATTTT.

This chain links TRBV30 with TRBJ1-5; a weak D match, TRBD1 (5 bases). Looked up from germline, CDR1 is GTSNPN and CDR2 is SVGIG (reference sequence). The CDR3 has 16 amino acids. Trimming took 1 base from V and 0 from J, leaving 13 bases between them. The chain's CDR3 is CAWSEQGSGSNQPQHF. The CDR3 nucleotides read TGTGCCTGGAGTGAGCAGGGATCGGGTAGCAATCAGCCCCAGCATTTT.

The chain employs TRBV7-9 and TRBJ2-2, with 7 bases matching TRBD1. The germline V gene encodes CDR1 SEHNR and CDR2 FQNEAQ (reference sequence). This CDR3 is built from 16 residues. Losses at the gene ends were 7 bases for V and 4 bases for J; bases not matched to a gene: 12. In DNA form, the CDR3 reads TGTGCCAGCACCGGGGACAGCGCTATGGTCACCGGGGAGCTGTTTTTT. This gives the protein CASTGDSAMVTGELFF.

This clone is a singleton in its sample. The chain employs TRBV4-1 and TRBJ2-7; D perhaps matches TRBD1 (6 bases). This CDR3 contains 16 residues. V was trimmed by 0 bases and J by 7 bases, leaving 19 bases between them. Per the germline V gene, CDR1 is MGHRA and CDR2 is YSYEKL. The CDR3, as DNA: TGCGCCAGCAGCCAAGATCGGACAGTCCCTCCTAGGGAGCAGTACTTC. Translated, it gives CASSQDRTVPPREQYF.

The chain couples TRBV7-2 to TRBJ2-3; 7 bases fit TRBD2. The CDR3 loop spans 15 amino acids. Germline CDR1 SGHTA, CDR2 FQGNSA. V gave up 3 bases and J gave up 0 bases; unmatched junction bases: 3. The CDR3 DNA is TGTGCCAGCAGCTTTGGCGGGGGAAGCACAGATACGCAGTATTTT. It translates to CASSFGGGSTDTQYF.

The chain uses TRBV27 and TRBJ2-7, with 9 bases matching TRBD1. The CDR3 covers 13 residues. Germline CDR1 is MNHEY and CDR2 is SMNVEV (reference sequence). V shed 8 bases and J 3 bases; nucleotides not matched to a gene: 5. CDR3 DNA sequence: TGTGCCAGCGGAGGGACAGGGCTCTACGAGCAGTACTTC. It yields the protein CASGGTGLYEQYF.